This passage covers 9 T cell receptor beta chains from one sample sequenced in a study of lymphopenia after photon versus proton radiotherapy. Profiling relied on immunoSEQ multiplex PCR, and the TCRdb table lists in-frame clones only, not all of them. The table shows approximately 8,100 clones, with around 90% occurring only once. The sample was peripheral blood, taken from a patient treated with photon-based radiotherapy. The origin of the receptors is a man aged 80 or over with cholangiocarcinoma.

This clone was detected only once. V gene TRBV7-8 combines with J gene TRBJ2-6; D is unresolved. CDR1 and CDR2 (germline): SGHVS, FQNEAQ. The V and J ends lost 2 bases and 0 bases respectively, with 5 bases between them. The CDR3 contains 15 residues. CDR3 in amino acids: CASSLRDSGANVLTF. The CDR3 DNA sequence: TGTGCCAGCAGCTTAAGGGACTCTGGGGCCAACGTCCTGACTTTC. Complete variable domain (other parts from reference TRBV7-8 and TRBJ2-6): GAGVSQSPRYKVAKRGQDVALRCDPISGHVSLFWYQQALGQGPEFLTYFQNEAQLDKSGLPSDRFFAERPEGSVSTLKIQRTQQEDSAVYLCASSLRDSGANVLTFGAGSRLTVL.

The J gene is TRBJ1-2, the V gene TRBV11-2; D perhaps matches TRBD1 (5 bases). Trimming left V 3 bases short and J 5 bases short, with 22 bases between. The CDR3 contains 17 residues. Germline CDR1 is SGHAT and CDR2 is FQNNGV. The CDR3 sequence is CASSLIQGNPSRYGYTF. DNA of the CDR3: TGTGCCAGCAGCTTGATTCAGGGCAATCCTAGTCGATATGGCTACACCTTC. The full variable domain, completed using reference TRBV11-2 and TRBJ1-2, is EAGVAQSPRYKIIEKRQSVAFWCNPISGHATLYWYQQILGQGPKLLIQFQNNGVVDDSQLPKDRFSAERLKGVDSTLKIQPAKLEDSAVYLCASSLIQGNPSRYGYTFGSGTRLTVV.

This chain connects TRBV5-1 to TRBJ2-3; 9 bases fit TRBD2. After removal of 2 bases from V and 3 bases from J, the junction contained 4 bases not matched to a gene. The CDR3 extends over 15 amino acids. The germline V gene has CDR1 SGHRS and CDR2 YFSETQ. CDR3 amino acids: CASSFVAGATDTQYF. CDR3 nucleotides: TGCGCCAGCAGCTTTGTAGCGGGGGCGACAGATACGCAGTATTTT.

The V call is TRBV30, the J call TRBJ2-5; D not resolved. The J call may be incorrect, as the DNA end agrees better with TRBJ2-7. CDR3 size: 12 residues. The V gene's germline CDR1 is GTSNPN and CDR2 SVGIG (reference sequence). The CDR3 sequence: CAWSVRLYEQYF. The CDR3 bases are TGTGCCTGGAGTGTACGATTGTACGAGCAGTACTTC.

The chain recombines TRBV28 with TRBJ1-5, with D uncertain. Trimming took off 3 bases at V and 6 bases at J, with 6 bases between the two ends. The CDR3 runs to 12 residues. The germline CDR1 and CDR2 sequences are MDHEN and SYDVKM. The CDR3 DNA follows: TGTGCCAGCAGTTTTTGGGCTCAGCCCCAGCATTTT. This encodes CASSFWAQPQHF.

The chain combines TRBV5-6 with TRBJ2-1; weak D call: TRBD1 (6 bases). Germline CDR1 is SGHDT and CDR2 is YYEEEE. The CDR3 spans 17 residues. V gave up 1 base and J gave up 2 bases, with 16 bases separating them. The CDR3: CASSLTGQGTPYNEQFF. The DNA for the CDR3 is TGTGCCAGCAGCTTGACGGGTCAGGGGACCCCCTACAATGAGCAGTTCTTC. Drawing the rest from reference TRBV5-6 and TRBJ2-1, the complete variable domain is DAGVTQSPTHLIKTRGQQVTLRCSPKSGHDTVSWYQQALGQGPQFIFQYYEEEERQRGNFPDRFSGHQFPNYSSELNVNALLLGDSALYLCASSLTGQGTPYNEQFFGPGTRLTVL.

The rearrangement links TRBV2 to TRBJ2-7; 8 nucleotides align to TRBD2. The CDR3 runs 14 residues. J lost 2 bases, V lost 6 bases, and 6 bases had no gene match. The germline V gene has CDR1 SNHLY and CDR2 FYNNEI. The CDR3 sequence is CASRLADDPYEQYF. The CDR3 DNA sequence: TGTGCCAGCAGACTAGCGGACGATCCCTACGAGCAGTACTTC.

CDR3 residues: CASSGQGGRNQPQHF. For the CDR3, the DNA is TGTGCCAGTAGCGGGCAGGGAGGTAGGAATCAGCCCCAGCATTTT. The chain carries TRBV19 and TRBJ1-5; D is possibly TRBD1 (5 bases). Trimming left V 6 bases short and J 4 bases short, with 16 bases between. The V gene's germline CDR1 is LNHDA and CDR2 SQIVND (reference sequence). The CDR3 spans 15 residues.

This chain joins TRBV19 and TRBJ1-5, with 7 nucleotides matching TRBD1. Trimming cost V 3 bases and J 2 bases; bases outside gene matches: 4. Germline CDR1 is LNHDA and CDR2 is SQIVND (reference sequence). This CDR3 has 15 amino acids. The CDR3 DNA is TGTGCCAGTAGTATGCACAGGGGTGGCAATCAGCCCCAGCATTTT. Translation: CASSMHRGGNQPQHF.